One sample yielded the 2 T cell receptor beta chains listed below, sequenced in a study of cytomegalovirus exposure and HLA in healthy donors. The PCR made use of 60 Vbeta and 13 Jbeta primers. Sequencing was performed with immunoSEQ multiplex PCR; in TCRdb, only in-frame clones are kept and a portion is missing. Among around 140,000 clones listed, 75% to 85% were seen once. What was sequenced was PBMCs. These receptor sequences come from a female donor in good health and CMV-seropositive.

The V and J genes are TRBV21-1 and TRBJ2-5; the DNA was not compared with TRBD2, the D call given in the table. Near its end, the DNA agrees better with TRBJ2-7, so the J call may be wrong. TRBV21-1 is recorded as a pseudogene. CDR3 length: 13 amino acids. CDR3 nucleotides: TGTGCCAGCAGGGAGCGGCCTTCCTACGAGCAGTACTTC. This translates into CASRERPSYEQYF.

This clone was counted a few times. The J gene is TRBJ1-2, the V gene TRBV2, with 10 bases fitting TRBD1. Germline CDR1 is SNHLY and CDR2 is FYNNEI. V gave up 5 bases and J gave up 7 bases; unmatched junction bases: 13. The CDR3 spans 16 residues. The CDR3 reads CASSLNPGTGVSGYTF. CDR3 bases: TGTGCCAGCAGTTTAAACCCCGGGACAGGGGTTAGTGGCTACACCTTC.